The 10 T cell receptor beta chains given below trace back to one sample, sequenced in a study of neoadjuvant anti-PD-1 for oral cavity cancer. Using immunoSEQ multiplex PCR, the repertoire was profiled, and TCRdb retains in-frame clones only, with some absent. The sample lists tens of thousands of clones; more than 20% were seen once. The time point denotes: after neoadjuvant nivolumab, at surgical resection. The sample consisted of tumor tissue, taken after nivolumab (anti-PD-1) treatment. Source of these receptors: a person between 35 and 79 years old with oral cavity squamous cell carcinoma.

The sample holds a few counts of this clone. The chain joins TRBV18 to TRBJ1-1; no definite D call. The CDR3 is 13 residues long. The V end was cut by 1 base, the J end by 1 base, with 4 bases between. Germline V gives CDR1 KGHSH, CDR2 LQKENI. CDR3 DNA: TGTGCCAGCTCACCACACCCGAACACTGAAGCTTTCTTT. Its translation is CASSPHPNTEAFF.

This clone was counted between two and nine times. The chain combines TRBV11-1 with TRBJ1-2; 7 bases align to TRBD1. This CDR3 comprises 15 residues. The germline gives CDR1 SGHAT, CDR2 FQDESV (reference sequence). Germline trimming cut 3 bases from V and 5 bases from J; bases unmatched to any gene: 9. The CDR3 protein is CASSLRGTELYGYTF. The DNA of the CDR3 is TGTGCCAGCAGCTTGAGAGGGACAGAACTATATGGCTACACCTTC.

The chain joins TRBV28 to TRBJ2-3, with 14 bases aligning to TRBD2. The CDR3 consists of 17 residues. Germline lookup yields CDR1 MDHEN and CDR2 SYDVKM. The trim removed 3 bases at V and 3 bases at J, leaving 5 bases unmatched. The CDR3 DNA is TGTGCCAGCAGTTTCCCTGGGACTAGCGGGAGAACAGATACGCAGTATTTT. Encoded protein: CASSFPGTSGRTDTQYF.

The chain is built from TRBV11-2 and TRBJ2-7; D perhaps matches TRBD1 (5 bases). CDR1 and CDR2 (germline): SGHAT, FQNNGV. V lost 5 bases and J 6 bases, leaving 14 bases between the germline ends. The CDR3 covers 13 residues. The CDR3 region is CASSQTEGAEQYF. The CDR3 nucleotides read TGTGCCAGCAGCCAAACGGAAGGGGCCGAGCAGTACTTC.

The chain links TRBV30 to TRBJ2-1; 8 bases agree with TRBD2. The CDR3 runs 12 residues. The junction had 1 base not matched to a gene; V was cut back by 5 bases and J by 4 bases. Germline V gives CDR1 GTSNPN, CDR2 SVGIG (reference sequence). The CDR3 sequence: CAWLAGYNEQFF. CDR3 bases: TGTGCCTGGCTAGCGGGTTACAATGAGCAGTTCTTC.

This clone was recorded a few times. This rearrangement joins TRBV5-1 to TRBJ2-5, with D maybe TRBD2 (5 bases). The CDR3 has 13 amino acids. Germline CDR1 and CDR2: SGHRS and YFSETQ. V dropped 4 bases and J dropped 4 bases, with 11 bases sitting between them. The CDR3 DNA sequence: TGCGCCAGCAGCGATGGGAGCGGAGAGACCCAGTACTTC. Translating gives CASSDGSGETQYF.

This clone is labeled medium-sized. The chain uses TRBV6-1 and TRBJ1-5, with a weak D call TRBD1 (5 bases). This CDR3 is 14 amino acids long. V lost 1 base, J lost 6 bases, and 10 bases lay in between. CDR1 is MNHNS and CDR2 is SASEGT in the germline V gene. CDR3 protein: CASSEEGPPQPQHF. CDR3 nucleotide sequence: TGTGCCAGCAGTGAAGAGGGGCCCCCTCAGCCCCAGCATTTT.

The V and J genes are TRBV28 and TRBJ2-7; a weak D match, TRBD1 (6 bases). Germline V lookup: CDR1 MDHEN, CDR2 SYDVKM. The V and J ends lost 4 bases and 1 base respectively, with 11 bases between them. CDR3 length: 14 amino acids. The DNA of the CDR3 is TGTGCCAGCAGTTATTACGGGACATCCTACGAGCAGTACTTC. Protein product: CASSYYGTSYEQYF.

V and J are TRBV11-2 and TRBJ2-3, with TRBD1 matching 9 bases. The CDR3 spans 15 residues. Germline CDR1 is SGHAT and CDR2 is FQNNGV. V shed 3 bases, J shed 4 bases, and the junction held 5 bases outside the gene matches. As DNA, the CDR3 is TGTGCCAGCAGCTTTTCGGGACAGGGTCCAGATACGCAGTATTTT. It yields the protein CASSFSGQGPDTQYF.

This clone was observed a single time. This chain joins TRBV7-9 and TRBJ2-1, with a weak D call TRBD2 (6 bases). The germline CDR1 and CDR2 sequences are SEHNR and FQNEAQ (reference sequence). The CDR3 runs 15 residues. The germline V and J ends were trimmed by 4 bases and 4 bases, with 14 bases remaining between them. DNA for the CDR3: TGTGCCAGCAGCTATGAGACTAGGGCATACAATGAGCAGTTCTTC. It translates to CASSYETRAYNEQFF.